The 24 T cell receptor beta chains listed next were all sequenced from one sample in a study of beta chain features in type 1 diabetes. Study outcomes and limitations: Significant though moderate, a shortening of TCRB CDR3s appeared in all four CD4+ subsets of Type 1 diabetes patients.

TCRB transcripts that were expressed got sequenced, as all of the isolated RNA had been reverse transcribed. Repertoires were generated with immunoSEQ multiplex PCR, while TCRdb's copy carries only in-frame clones and drops some. The data contain a few hundred thousand clones, 8.5% to 10% of them singletons. These receptors lack a known antigen. The sequenced sample consisted of central memory CD4+ T cells from blood. The receptors originated from a man in his thirties or forties with type 1 diabetes.

The chain is built from TRBV19 and TRBJ1-2; no clear D gene. With 1 base removed from V and 0 bases from J, the gap between germline ends came to 12 bases. This CDR3 region has 16 residues. Per the germline V gene, CDR1 is LNHDA and CDR2 is SQIVND (reference sequence). CDR3 protein: CASSIVLGSSNYGYTF. CDR3 bases: TGTGCCAGTAGTATAGTTCTCGGGTCCTCTAACTATGGCTACACCTTC.

This clone came up many times. The V call is TRBV7-9, the J call TRBJ2-7, with TRBD2 as a possible D gene (6 bases). The CDR3 contains 17 residues. Germline CDR1 SEHNR, CDR2 FQNEAQ (reference sequence). Trimming took off 1 base at V and 1 base at J, with 17 bases between the two ends. This CDR3 is CASSLVRGLMGSYEQYF. The CDR3 region has the DNA TGTGCCAGCAGCTTAGTGCGGGGTTTAATGGGTTCCTACGAGCAGTACTTC.

This clone turned up a few times. V usage is TRBV28 and J usage is TRBJ2-5, with D hard to call. V dropped 3 bases and J dropped 4 bases, with 6 bases sitting between them. The CDR3 has 12 residues. Per germline, CDR1 MDHEN and CDR2 SYDVKM. CDR3 sequence: CASSLIRETQYF. The CDR3 DNA reads as TGTGCCAGCAGTTTGATCCGAGAGACCCAGTACTTC. Using reference TRBV28 and TRBJ2-5 for the parts outside the CDR3, the full variable domain is DVKVTQSSRYLVKRTGEKVFLECVQDMDHENMFWYRQDPGLGLRLIYFSYDVKMKEKGDIPEGYSVSREKKERFSLILESASTNQTSMYLCASSLIRETQYFGPGTRLLVL.

The V call is TRBV4-2, the J call TRBJ2-7; D is unclear. The germline V gene has CDR1 LGHNA and CDR2 YNFKEQ. With 0 bases removed from V and 4 bases from J, the gap between germline ends came to 7 bases. This CDR3 region has 13 residues. CDR3 protein: CASSQESSYEQYF. CDR3 coding DNA: TGTGCCAGCAGCCAAGAATCCTCTTACGAGCAGTACTTC.

The rearrangement uses TRBV9 and TRBJ2-7, with 7 bases aligning to TRBD1. CDR1 and CDR2 (germline): SGDLS, YYNGEE. The junction had 7 bases not matched to a gene; V was cut back by 4 bases and J by 0 bases. This CDR3 has 15 amino acids. The CDR3 nucleotides read TGTGCCAGCAGCTACCTCCGGGACAGCTCCTACGAGCAGTACTTC. Translation gives CASSYLRDSSYEQYF.

The rearrangement links TRBV6-5 to TRBJ2-7, with D possibly matching TRBD2 (6 bases). V was trimmed by 8 bases and J by 0 bases, leaving 14 bases between them. In germline, CDR1 is MNHEY, CDR2 SVGAGI. The CDR3 runs to 14 residues. The CDR3 DNA is TGTGCCAGCGGAGGGGCAGAAGCCTCCTACGAGCAGTACTTC. This codes for CASGGAEASYEQYF.

For this clone: Other DNA variants within this sample encode the same CDR3. The chain is built from TRBV11-2 and TRBJ2-3; no clear D. Trimming shortened V by 6 bases and J by 0 bases, and 1 base separated the two germline ends. Per germline, CDR1 SGHAT and CDR2 FQNNGV. This CDR3 spans 11 amino acids. CDR3 loop: CASSSTDTQYF. The CDR3 DNA sequence: TGTGCCAGCAGTAGCACAGATACGCAGTATTTT.

This clone was seen only a few times. V usage is TRBV6-5 and J usage is TRBJ2-5; D might be TRBD2 (6 bases). V was clipped by 2 bases and J by 14 bases, with 18 bases between them. This CDR3 has 13 amino acids. In germline, CDR1 is MNHEY, CDR2 SVGAGI. CDR3 sequence (DNA): TGTGCCAGCAGTTACAGGTTGGAGGGGACTCCCTACTTC. Translation: CASSYRLEGTPYF.

The chain recombines TRBV7-2 with TRBJ2-1; no definite D call. Germline-derived CDR1 and CDR2 are SGHTA and FQGNSA. The CDR3 extends over 18 amino acids. The V end was cut by 1 base, the J end by 6 bases, with 22 bases between. This CDR3 is CASSLVSPHPLPGNEQFF. CDR3 nucleotides: TGTGCCAGCAGCTTAGTATCCCCTCATCCCCTCCCCGGCAATGAGCAGTTCTTC.

Here the CDR3 reads CASSLSPGQGSGANVLTF. CDR3 in DNA: TGTGCCAGCAGCTTATCTCCGGGACAGGGTTCCGGGGCCAACGTCCTGACTTTC. This rearrangement joins TRBV7-3 to TRBJ2-6; 9 bases line up with TRBD1. Unmatched junction bases numbered 9, after V lost 2 bases and J lost 4 bases. From germline, CDR1 is SGHTA and CDR2 FQGTGA. The CDR3 consists of 18 residues.

This clone has only a few counts. V usage is TRBV28 and J usage is TRBJ2-1, with D perhaps matching TRBD2 (5 bases). Trimming removed 3 bases from V and 0 bases from J, with 9 bases in between. The germline CDR1 and CDR2 sequences are MDHEN and SYDVKM. The CDR3 is made up of 15 amino acids. The CDR3: CASSFLASSYNEQFF. DNA of the CDR3: TGTGCCAGCAGTTTCTTAGCGAGCTCCTACAATGAGCAGTTCTTC. Complete variable domain (other parts from reference TRBV28 and TRBJ2-1): DVKVTQSSRYLVKRTGEKVFLECVQDMDHENMFWYRQDPGLGLRLIYFSYDVKMKEKGDIPEGYSVSREKKERFSLILESASTNQTSMYLCASSFLASSYNEQFFGPGTRLTVL.

In its sample, this clone was seen a few times. The chain combines TRBV27 with TRBJ1-4; D gene uncertain. Trimming took 0 bases from V and 7 from J, leaving 9 bases between them. From germline, CDR1 is MNHEY and CDR2 SMNVEV (reference sequence). The CDR3 is 14 amino acids. The CDR3 loop is CASSLSPLAEKLFF. In DNA form, the CDR3 reads TGTGCCAGCAGTTTATCTCCCTTGGCTGAAAAACTGTTTTTT.

This CDR3 reads CASSQSSGVSNQPQHF. The CDR3 DNA follows: TGTGCCAGCAGCCAAAGCTCGGGAGTAAGCAATCAGCCCCAGCATTTT. The chain is built from TRBV7-8 and TRBJ1-5; D not resolved. Germline loops: CDR1 SGHVS, CDR2 FQNEAQ. Between the trimmed V and J ends, which lost 5 bases and 1 base, there was a span of 15 bases. CDR3 length equals 16 residues.

The chain recombines TRBV7-2 with TRBJ2-1; D is ambiguous. This CDR3 has 16 amino acids. V lost 1 base and J lost 0, with 10 bases in between. Germline V gives CDR1 SGHTA, CDR2 FQGNSA. This chain's CDR3 is CASSLGLSSSYNEQFF. CDR3 DNA sequence: TGTGCCAGCAGCTTAGGACTTTCCAGCTCCTACAATGAGCAGTTCTTC.

This clone showed up many times. The chain employs TRBV13 and TRBJ2-6; the D call may be TRBD1 or TRBD2 (6 bases each). This CDR3 has 16 residues. The V and J ends lost 2 bases and 4 bases respectively, with 12 bases between them. CDR1 and CDR2 from the germline V gene are PRHDT and FYEKMQ (reference sequence). CDR3 in amino acids: CASSLTGARGANVLTF. The DNA for the CDR3 is TGTGCCAGCAGCTTAACGGGGGCGCGAGGGGCCAACGTCCTGACTTTC.

This clone was recorded a few times. The chain has TRBV19 and TRBJ1-5; D ambiguous. The V end lost 6 bases, the J end lost 7 bases, and 10 bases lay between the germline ends. This CDR3 is 12 amino acids long. Per the germline V gene, CDR1 is LNHDA and CDR2 is SQIVND (reference sequence). The CDR3 loop is CASRGEGQPQHF. In DNA, the CDR3 is TGTGCCAGTAGGGGAGAGGGACAGCCCCAGCATTTT.

The chain has TRBV18 and TRBJ1-6; the D is unclear. The germline CDR1 and CDR2 sequences are KGHSH and LQKENI. The CDR3 length is 14 residues. The germline V and J ends were trimmed by 6 bases and 10 bases, with 16 bases remaining between them. The CDR3 DNA reads as TGTGCCAGCTCTGGGGAGGGCCTGGGATCACCCCTCCACTTT. Protein sequence: CASSGEGLGSPLHF.

This clone was found many times. V usage is TRBV15 and J usage is TRBJ1-4; D possibly corresponds to TRBD1 (5 bases). The CDR3 totals 15 residues. CDR1 is LNHNV and CDR2 is YYDKDF in the germline V gene (reference sequence). With 0 bases removed from V and 6 bases from J, the gap between germline ends came to 11 bases. The CDR3 DNA is TGTGCCACCAGCAGAGACGGGGGATTGGATGAAAAACTGTTTTTT. Its translation: CATSRDGGLDEKLFF.

This sequence joins TRBV6-6 and TRBJ1-2, with D tentatively TRBD1 (6 bases). Trimming took 4 bases from V and 8 from J, leaving 11 bases between them. The CDR3 covers 12 residues. CDR1 and CDR2 from the germline V gene are MNHNY and SVGAGI (reference sequence). The CDR3 DNA sequence: TGTGCCAGCAGTTCTACAGGGAGCGGCTACACCTTC. Amino acid sequence: CASSSTGSGYTF.

The chain recombines TRBV21-1 with TRBJ2-7; TRBD1, the table's D call, lacks a check against the DNA. TRBV21-1 is marked as a pseudogene. This CDR3 contains 13 residues. DNA for the CDR3: TGTGCCAGCAGCAAAGACAGGTACTACGAGCAGTACTTC. Amino acid sequence: CASSKDRYYEQYF.

This clone was observed a handful of times. The chain recombines TRBV2 with TRBJ2-7, with a tentative D call TRBD1 (5 bases). The CDR3 is 13 residues long. The V end lost 5 bases, the J end lost 4 bases, and 12 bases lay between the germline ends. CDR1 and CDR2 (germline): SNHLY, FYNNEI. CDR3 region: CASSSARAYEQYF. The CDR3 coding sequence is TGTGCCAGCAGTTCCGCCAGGGCGTACGAGCAGTACTTC.

The chain links TRBV6-1 to TRBJ2-2, with D perhaps TRBD2 (5 bases). Germline loops: CDR1 MNHNS, CDR2 SASEGT. V was shortened by 8 bases and J by 5 bases, with 12 bases between the two germline ends. This CDR3 is 13 amino acids long. Written as DNA, the CDR3 is TGTGCCAGCTCAAGCGGTCAGACCGGGGAGCTGTTTTTT. Translation gives CASSSGQTGELFF.

In this sample, this clone turned up a few times. The chain uses TRBV5-4 and TRBJ2-3; TRBD2 is a possible D gene (6 bases). With 4 bases removed from V and 5 bases from J, the gap between germline ends came to 17 bases. This CDR3 comprises 15 residues. Germline CDR1 reads SGHNT; CDR2 reads YYREEE (reference sequence). This CDR3 reads CASSLSREYGDTQYF. In DNA, the CDR3 is TGTGCCAGCAGCCTGAGCCGGGAGTATGGAGATACGCAGTATTTT. Based on the CDR3 plus reference TRBV5-4 and TRBJ2-3, the full variable domain is ETGVTQSPTHLIKTRGQQVTLRCSSQSGHNTVSWYQQALGQGPQFIFQYYREEENGRGNFPPRFSGLQFPNYSSELNVNALELDDSALYLCASSLSREYGDTQYFGPGTRLTVL.

This clone was observed a few times. The gene calls are TRBV7-2 and TRBJ1-4, with D perhaps matching TRBD1 (6 bases). V shed 4 bases and J shed 0 bases, with 9 bases lying between them. CDR1 is SGHTA, CDR2 FQGNSA, per germline. The CDR3 consists of 15 residues. Here the CDR3 DNA reads TGTGCCAGCAGCTCAGGGGATGCAACTAATGAAAAACTGTTTTTT. This gives the protein CASSSGDATNEKLFF.